The clone carrying this TCR beta chain was seen only once. Its antigen remains unknown. The data were obtained in a study of shared clonotypes between healthy human individuals. This CDR3 spans 13 amino acids. The V end was cut by 4 bases, the J end by 13 bases, with 17 bases between. Germline-derived CDR1 and CDR2 are SGHAT and FQNNGV. Repertoires were generated with immunoSEQ multiplex PCR, while TCRdb's copy carries only in-frame clones and drops some. Altogether about 2.3 million clones are present, 85% to 95% being singletons, with the ten largest covering roughly 0.34%. Findings and limits, study-wide: Rarefaction revealed incomplete sorted-subset sequencing despite large depth. The sharing of about 5.3% of naive CD4 clonotypes was seen across a handful of donors.

The receptor was derived from a man between 18 and 29 years old in good health. Some clones in this sample may be carry-over from other donors' samples. The rearrangement uses TRBV11-2 and TRBJ2-1; tentative D call: TRBD2 (6 bases). Sequenced sample: naive CD4+ T cells from PBMCs. Documented subset: CD45RA+ positively selected. CDR3 bases: TGTGCCAGCAGCTCGTCCGGGACCGGGAGTCAGTTCTTC. This codes for CASSSSGTGSQFF.